The clone carrying this T cell receptor beta chain has just a few counts. V was cut by 2 bases and J by 0 bases, with 13 bases left in between. This CDR3 region has 17 residues. Germline loops: CDR1 MGHRA, CDR2 YSYEKL. This sample is drawn from a study of shared clonotypes between healthy human individuals. Each PCR replicate from the sorted subsets contained around 0.2 ug DNA, which is roughly 33,000 T cell genomes. In the authors' workflow: For the immunoSEQ data, sequences were junction-only without quality scores, so filtering differed. Sequencing used immunoSEQ multiplex PCR; TCRdb keeps in-frame clones, though not all of them. That table supplies the V and J calls and clone size; D and trimming were determined from the DNA. The table shows a few hundred thousand clones, with approximately 97% occurring only once.

The receptor's source is a woman aged 25 to 39 in good health. Specimen: naive CD4+ T cells sorted from blood. Stated subset: CD45RA+ positively selected. The V gene is TRBV4-1, the J gene TRBJ1-4, with D possibly TRBD1 on 5 matching bases. The CDR3 DNA reads as TGCGCCAGCAGCCAATGGTTTGTGGGGGCAACTAATGAAAAACTGTTTTTT. This codes for CASSQWFVGATNEKLFF.